The rows below give T cell receptor beta chains drawn from one sample of a study of identical twins. From the 5' RACE reads, TCRdb called clonotypes with MiXCR, one entry per CDR3 protein. This repertoire shows a few hundred thousand distinct CDR3 sequences, approximately 10% found once; its top ten account for 8% to 10%. What was sequenced was naive T cells sorted from blood. Every receptor here comes from a woman aged 45-59 years in good health. CDR3s include the opening cysteine and the closing phenylalanine or tryptophan. D genes are given only for firm matches. Size is omitted from some rows. Given values are once, few, many or a class for expanded clones.

D gene,CDR3 length,J gene,clone size,V gene,CDR3 protein,CDR3 DNA
-,15,TRBJ1-4,few,TRBV7-6,CASSFRTGFNEKLFF,TGTGCCAGCAGCTTCCGTACGGGGTTTAATGAAAAACTGTTTTTT
TRBD1,15,TRBJ2-1,many,TRBV6-6,CASSYSDRGDNEQFF,TGTGCCAGCAGTTACTCCGACAGGGGCGACAATGAGCAGTTCTTC
-,15,TRBJ2-1,few,TRBV24-1,CATSDPDRDYNEQFF,TGTGCCACCAGTGATCCAGACAGAGACTACAATGAGCAGTTCTTC
TRBD1,14,TRBJ1-3,-,TRBV29-1,CRVGTGSSGNTIYF,TGCAGAGTTGGGACAGGGAGCTCTGGAAACACCATATATTTT
-,13,TRBJ2-3,few,TRBV20-1,CSARGPGTDTQYF,TGCAGTGCTAGAGGTCCTGGAACAGATACGCAGTATTTT
-,16,TRBJ2-6,-,TRBV5-1,CASSLALGAGANVLTF,TGCGCCAGCAGCTTGGCCTTGGGGGCCGGGGCCAACGTCCTGACTTTC
-,12,TRBJ1-6,many,TRBV12-3/TRBV12-4,CASRDAYSPLHF,TGTGCCAGCAGGGACGCTTATTCACCCCTCCACTTT
-,13,TRBJ2-7,few,TRBV2,CASIGDSSTGEYF,TGTGCCAGCATCGGCGACAGTTCGACAGGCGAATACTTC
TRBD2,14,TRBJ2-3,-,TRBV3-1,CASSPSGRIDTQYF,TGTGCCAGCAGCCCTTCCGGGAGGATAGATACGCAGTATTTT
-,12,TRBJ1-1,many,TRBV10-3,CAISPEPTEAFF,TGTGCCATCAGCCCCGAGCCCACTGAAGCTTTCTTT
TRBD1,14,TRBJ1-1,-,TRBV5-6,CASSLVDRGSEAFF,TGTGCCAGCAGCCTGGTTGACAGGGGATCAGAAGCTTTCTTT
-,11,TRBJ2-1,few,TRBV20-1,CSAQIGDEQFF,TGCAGTGCCCAGATAGGCGATGAGCAGTTCTTC
TRBD1,14,TRBJ1-1,few,TRBV18,CASSPLSGGTEAFF,TGTGCCAGCTCACCACTATCAGGGGGGACTGAAGCTTTCTTT
-,13,TRBJ2-7,many,TRBV5-5,CASSSLASGEQYF,TGTGCCAGCAGTTCCTTAGCGTCGGGTGAGCAGTACTTC
-,13,TRBJ2-3,many,TRBV12-3/TRBV12-4,CASSFNTGYTQYF,TGTGCCAGCAGTTTCAATACAGGGTATACGCAGTATTTT
-,17,TRBJ2-1,many,TRBV18,CASSPLNPGSQPNEQFF,TGTGCCAGCTCACCTCTCAATCCGGGATCCCAACCCAATGAGCAGTTCTTC
TRBD2,18,TRBJ2-5,few,TRBV4-1,CASSHEGRAIRGEETQYF,TGCGCCAGCAGCCACGAGGGGAGGGCGATCCGGGGAGAAGAGACCCAGTACTTC
-,13,TRBJ2-2,many,TRBV7-9,CASVNGATGELFF,TGTGCCAGCGTGAACGGGGCCACCGGGGAGCTGTTTTTT
-,16,TRBJ2-2,-,TRBV5-1,CASSSGLAENTGELFF,TGCGCCAGCAGCTCTGGCCTGGCAGAAAACACCGGGGAGCTGTTTTTT
-,15,TRBJ2-2,once,TRBV18,CASSLGLASDGELFF,TGTGCCAGCTCACTGGGTCTAGCGTCGGACGGGGAGCTGTTTTTT
TRBD2,17,TRBJ2-3,-,TRBV4-1,CASSQQTTSGRTPGQYF,TGCGCCAGCAGCCAGCAGACGACTAGCGGGAGGACGCCCGGGCAGTATTTT
-,15,TRBJ2-7,-,TRBV5-1,CASSFDRPSSYEQYF,TGCGCCAGCAGCTTTGACAGACCCAGCTCCTACGAGCAGTACTTC
-,14,TRBJ2-3,-,TRBV6-5,CASSYEGRTDTQYF,TGTGCCAGCAGTTACGAGGGACGCACAGATACGCAGTATTTT
TRBD2,18,TRBJ2-1,-,TRBV4-1,CASSLREPGTSAYNEQFF,TGCGCCAGCAGCCTCCGGGAGCCCGGGACTAGCGCCTACAATGAGCAGTTCTTC
TRBD1,15,TRBJ2-6,-,TRBV12-3/TRBV12-4,CASSTGSTGANVLTF,TGTGCCAGCTCGACAGGGTCTACTGGGGCCAACGTCCTGACTTTC
-,14,TRBJ1-1,few,TRBV5-6,CASSPPAQAAEAFF,TGTGCCAGCAGCCCCCCAGCGCAGGCCGCTGAAGCTTTCTTT
-,15,TRBJ2-1,few,TRBV5-1,CASSLSQGGYNEQFF,TGCGCCAGCAGCTTAAGCCAAGGGGGCTACAATGAGCAGTTCTTC